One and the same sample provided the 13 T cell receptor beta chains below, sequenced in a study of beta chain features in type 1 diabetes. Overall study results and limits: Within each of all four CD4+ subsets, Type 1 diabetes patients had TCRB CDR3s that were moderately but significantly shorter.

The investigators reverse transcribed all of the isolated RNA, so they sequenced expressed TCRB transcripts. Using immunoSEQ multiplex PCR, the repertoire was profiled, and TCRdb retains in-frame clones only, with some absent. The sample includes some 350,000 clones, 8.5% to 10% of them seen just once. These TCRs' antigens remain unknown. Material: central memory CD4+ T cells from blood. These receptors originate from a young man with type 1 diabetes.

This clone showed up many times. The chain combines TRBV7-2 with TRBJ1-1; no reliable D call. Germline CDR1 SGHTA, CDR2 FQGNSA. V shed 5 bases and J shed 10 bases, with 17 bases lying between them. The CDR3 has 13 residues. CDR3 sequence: CASSPEVGRVAFF. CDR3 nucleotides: TGTGCCAGCAGCCCAGAGGTCGGACGAGTAGCTTTCTTT.

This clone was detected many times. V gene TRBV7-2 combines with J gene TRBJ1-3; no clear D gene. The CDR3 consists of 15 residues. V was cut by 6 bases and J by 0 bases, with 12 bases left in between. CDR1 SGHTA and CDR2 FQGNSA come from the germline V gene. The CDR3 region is CASSSSSNSGNTIYF. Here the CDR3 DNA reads TGTGCCAGCAGTAGCAGCAGCAACTCTGGAAACACCATATATTTT.

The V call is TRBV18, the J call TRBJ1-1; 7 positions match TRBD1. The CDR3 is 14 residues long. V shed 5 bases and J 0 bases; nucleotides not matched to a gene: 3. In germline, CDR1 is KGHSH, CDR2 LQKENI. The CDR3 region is CASSGTVVNTEAFF. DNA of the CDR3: TGTGCCAGCTCAGGGACAGTTGTGAACACTGAAGCTTTCTTT.

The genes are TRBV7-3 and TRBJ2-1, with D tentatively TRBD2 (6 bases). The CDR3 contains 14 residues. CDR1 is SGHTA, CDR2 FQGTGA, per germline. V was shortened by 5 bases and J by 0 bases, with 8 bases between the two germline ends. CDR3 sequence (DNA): TGTGCCAGCAGCCCGGGGGACTCCTACAATGAGCAGTTCTTC. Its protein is CASSPGDSYNEQFF.

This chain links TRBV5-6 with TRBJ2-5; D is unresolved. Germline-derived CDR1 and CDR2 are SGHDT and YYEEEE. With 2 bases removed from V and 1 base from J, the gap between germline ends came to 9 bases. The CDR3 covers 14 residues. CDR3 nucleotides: TGTGCCAGCAGCTTCGGTAACCTCCAAGAGACCCAGTACTTC. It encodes CASSFGNLQETQYF.

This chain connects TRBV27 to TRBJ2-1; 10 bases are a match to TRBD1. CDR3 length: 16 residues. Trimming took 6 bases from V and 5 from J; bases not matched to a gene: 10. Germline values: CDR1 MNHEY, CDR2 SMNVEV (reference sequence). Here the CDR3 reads CASRTRGQGNHNEQFF. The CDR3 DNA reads TGTGCCAGCAGGACGAGGGGACAGGGGAACCACAATGAGCAGTTCTTC.

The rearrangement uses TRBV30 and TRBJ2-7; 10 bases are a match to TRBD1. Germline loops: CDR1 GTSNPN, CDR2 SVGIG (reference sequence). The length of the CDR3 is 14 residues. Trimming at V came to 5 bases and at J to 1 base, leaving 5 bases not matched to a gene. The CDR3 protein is CAWEPGQGSYEQYF. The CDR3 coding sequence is TGTGCCTGGGAACCGGGACAGGGGTCCTACGAGCAGTACTTC.

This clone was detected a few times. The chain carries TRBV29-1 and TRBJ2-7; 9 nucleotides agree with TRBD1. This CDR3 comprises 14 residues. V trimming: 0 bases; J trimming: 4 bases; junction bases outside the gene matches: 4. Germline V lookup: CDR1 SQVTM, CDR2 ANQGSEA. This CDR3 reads CSVEDQDRGYEQYF. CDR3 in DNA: TGCAGCGTTGAAGATCAGGACAGGGGATACGAGCAGTACTTC.

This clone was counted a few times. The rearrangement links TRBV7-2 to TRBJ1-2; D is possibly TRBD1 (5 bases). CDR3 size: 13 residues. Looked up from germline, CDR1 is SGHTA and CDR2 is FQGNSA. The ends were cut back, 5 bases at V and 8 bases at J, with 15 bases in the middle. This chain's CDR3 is CASSLMTEGGYTF. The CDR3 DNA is TGTGCCAGCAGCCTGATGACGGAGGGGGGCTACACCTTC.

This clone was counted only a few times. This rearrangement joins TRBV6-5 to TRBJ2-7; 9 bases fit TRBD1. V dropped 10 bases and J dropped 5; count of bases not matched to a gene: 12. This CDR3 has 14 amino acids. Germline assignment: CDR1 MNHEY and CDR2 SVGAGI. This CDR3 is CAITPGQGKDEQYF. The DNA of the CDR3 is TGTGCCATCACTCCGGGACAGGGTAAAGACGAGCAGTACTTC.

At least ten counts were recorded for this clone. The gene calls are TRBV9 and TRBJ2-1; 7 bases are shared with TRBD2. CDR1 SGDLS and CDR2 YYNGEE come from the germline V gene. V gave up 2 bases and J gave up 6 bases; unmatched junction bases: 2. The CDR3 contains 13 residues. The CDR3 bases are TGTGCCAGCAGCGTGACTAGCACCAATGAGCAGTTCTTC. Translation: CASSVTSTNEQFF.

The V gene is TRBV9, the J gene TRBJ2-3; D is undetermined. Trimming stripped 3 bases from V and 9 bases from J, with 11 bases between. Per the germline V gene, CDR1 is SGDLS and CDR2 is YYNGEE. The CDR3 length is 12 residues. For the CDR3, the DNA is TGTGCCAGCAGCGACCCCGGTAAGACGCAGTATTTT. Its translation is CASSDPGKTQYF.

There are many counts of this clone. The CDR3 loop is CASSQGGLAKTQYF. CDR3 bases: TGCGCCAGCAGCCAAGGGGGACTAGCAAAGACCCAGTACTTC. This chain joins TRBV4-3 and TRBJ2-5; 9 bases line up with TRBD2. V shed 1 base, J shed 6 bases, and the junction held 3 bases outside the gene matches. The germline V gene has CDR1 LGHNA and CDR2 YSLEER. The CDR3 totals 14 residues.